The TCR beta chain described here comes from a study of cytomegalovirus exposure and HLA in healthy donors. Whole-study results and caveats: A list of 164 TCR beta chains associated with cytomegalovirus was given.

The primer mix had 60 Vbeta and 13 Jbeta primers. The protocol was immunoSEQ multiplex PCR, while the TCRdb copy is restricted to in-frame clones and leaves out a portion. The sample table includes some 200,000 clones. On this clone itself: Its antigen is not known.

CDR1 is LNHDA, CDR2 SQIVND, per germline (reference sequence). The CDR3 extends over 13 amino acids. Deletions cut 11 bases from V and 2 bases from J, with 15 bases between. The chain carries TRBV19 and TRBJ1-1, with a weak D call TRBD1 (6 bases). The sequenced material came from PBMCs. This sequence was found in a woman aged 18-29 years in good health and CMV-seropositive. The CDR3 bases are TGTGCCGGGAGGGACATATATAACACTGAAGCTTTCTTT. This encodes CAGRDIYNTEAFF.